Listed below are T cell receptor beta chains from one sample, sequenced in a study of blood T cell repertoires in COVID-19. Measured with immunoSEQ multiplex PCR; TCRdb has only the in-frame clones, and not every one. The sample has 150,000 to 200,000 clones, roughly 70% seen once. The sequencing sample was made of peripheral blood. All receptors derive from an elderly woman with acute or convalescent COVID-19. CDR3s include the opening cysteine and the closing phenylalanine or tryptophan. A D gene is named only where the DNA matches it firmly. The size entry is marked missing in some rows and otherwise reads once, few, many or a size class.

>few|TRBJ2-1|TRBV29-1|TRBD2
TGCAGCGTATTCGGCAGCGGGAGGAGCTACAATGAGCAGTTCTTC
CSVFGSGRSYNEQFF
>-|TRBJ1-5|TRBV28|TRBD1
TGTGCCAGCAGTGGACGGACAGGGGACCCCAATCAGCCCCAGCATTTT
CASSGRTGDPNQPQHF
>-|TRBJ2-7|TRBV7-9|TRBD1
TGTGCCAGCAGACTCGGACAGGGGAGGAAAGAGCAGTACTTC
CASRLGQGRKEQYF
>-|TRBJ2-1|TRBV20-1|-
TGCAGTGCTAGTACGGGTTACGGGAGTTTCTCCAATGAGCAGTTCTTC
CSASTGYGSFSNEQFF
>-|TRBJ2-7|TRBV29-1|TRBD2
TGCAGCGTCGAGGGACTAGCGGGAGCTTTTTACGAGCAGTACTTC
CSVEGLAGAFYEQYF
>-|TRBJ2-7|TRBV5-1|TRBD2
TGCGCCAGCAGCTCCGATACCGGGACTAGCGGATCCTACGAGCAGTACTTC
CASSSDTGTSGSYEQYF
>-|TRBJ2-7|TRBV18|TRBD2
TGTGCCAGCTCACCCACCGGGGGGAAGTTGGAGCAGTACTTC
CASSPTGGKLEQYF
>-|TRBJ2-3|TRBV6-1|TRBD2
TGTGCCAGCAGCCAGTTAGCGGGAGCCCCAGATACGCAGTATTTT
CASSQLAGAPDTQYF
>-|TRBJ1-2|TRBV5-1|-
TGCGCCAGCAGCTTGGTTCCAGGGTATGGCTACACCTTC
CASSLVPGYGYTF
>-|TRBJ1-4|TRBV19|-
TGTGCCAGTAGTATCCCCGCGGATCCCGGTTCCAATGAAAAACTGTTTTTT
CASSIPADPGSNEKLFF